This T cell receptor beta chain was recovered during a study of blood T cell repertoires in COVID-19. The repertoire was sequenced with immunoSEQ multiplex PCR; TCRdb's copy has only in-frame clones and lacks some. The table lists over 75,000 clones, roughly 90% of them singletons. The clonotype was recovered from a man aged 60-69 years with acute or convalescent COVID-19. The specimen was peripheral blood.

CDR3 sequence (DNA): TGCGCCAGCAAGGGGCAGAATTATGGCTACACCTTC. The encoded protein is CASKGQNYGYTF. V is TRBV5-1 and J is TRBJ1-2, with a tentative D call TRBD1 (5 bases). The CDR3 loop spans 12 amino acids. Germline lookup yields CDR1 SGHRS and CDR2 YFSETQ. Trimming left V 6 bases short and J 5 bases short, with 11 bases between.